This TCR beta chain was recovered during a study of OX40 agonist ivuxolimab in advanced cancers. Germline CDR1 is SGHVS and CDR2 is FQNEAQ. V dropped 4 bases and J dropped 11; count of bases not matched to a gene: 10. This CDR3 has 13 residues. Libraries were prepared by immunoSEQ multiplex PCR; TCRdb keeps only in-frame clonotypes and omits some of them. The sample contains just over 90,000 clones, roughly 94% of which appear only once. This receptor was obtained from an adult with an advanced solid tumor such as melanoma, head and neck, liver or kidney cancer. Here the sequenced sample was CD4+ or CD8+ T cells sorted from blood, taken in a trial of the OX40 agonist ivuxolimab. The rearrangement uses TRBV7-8 and TRBJ1-1; 7 nucleotides line up with TRBD1. DNA for the CDR3: TGTGCCAGCAGCTCAGGTGGGCAGGGGGAGGCTTTCTTT. It specifies CASSSGGQGEAFF.